The T cell receptor (beta chain) described here comes from a study of T cells expressing NK-cell markers. Looking at the study overall: The study drew TCR beta repertoires from sorted CD3+CD56+NKG2C+, CD3+CD56+NKG2C- and CD3+CD56-NKG2C+ T cells. Findings of the study overall: Specificity for HCMV among expanded NKG2C+ T cell clones was not established. Similarly, these clonotypes led the CD3+CD56-NKG2C+ fraction as well in four donors.

Worth noting for this clonotype: What it binds is unknown.

CDR1 is DFQATT, CDR2 SNEGSKA, per germline (reference sequence). There are 15 residues in the CDR3. What made the TCR beta cDNA was 5'RACE template switching with UMIs. Each CDR3 protein gets one entry in TCRdb, which reprocessed the 5' RACE reads and gives no DNA. The repertoire table contains about 430,000 distinct CDR3 sequences. The gene calls are TRBV20-1 and TRBJ2-1; TCRdb's assignment of TRBD1 cannot be checked, as there is no DNA. Sequencing was done on a sample of blood T cells: a sorted CD56 or NKG2C T cell subset, CD4+ or CD8+ T cells, or bulk PBMC T cells (not recorded which). This TCR derives from a woman between 50 and 59 years old in good health. The chain's CDR3 is CSAAHGTISYNEQFF.